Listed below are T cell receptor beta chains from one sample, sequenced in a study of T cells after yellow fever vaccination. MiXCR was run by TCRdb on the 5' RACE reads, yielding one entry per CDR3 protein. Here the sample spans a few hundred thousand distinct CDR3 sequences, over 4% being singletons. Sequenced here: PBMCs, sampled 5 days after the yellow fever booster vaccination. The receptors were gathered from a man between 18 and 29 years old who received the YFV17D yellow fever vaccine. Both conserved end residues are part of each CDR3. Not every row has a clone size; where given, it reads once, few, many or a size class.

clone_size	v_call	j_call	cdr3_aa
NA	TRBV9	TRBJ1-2	CASSVDPRTEYGYTF
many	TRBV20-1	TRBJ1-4	CSAVDPTNEKLFF
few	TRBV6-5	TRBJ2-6	CASRRAGANVLTF
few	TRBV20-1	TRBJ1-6	CSARGGTDNSPLHF
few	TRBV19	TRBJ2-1	CASSMGLADNEQFF
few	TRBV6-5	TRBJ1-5	CASSSGGVGNQPQHF
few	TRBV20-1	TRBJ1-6	CSARDGRQGSNSPLHF
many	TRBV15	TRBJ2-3	CATSGGRDSSTHTQYF
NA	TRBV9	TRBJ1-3	CASNRDSGISGNTIYF
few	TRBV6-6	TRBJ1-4	CASSPAPRVNEKLFF
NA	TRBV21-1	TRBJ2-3	CASSKTRGGGSTSTDTQYF
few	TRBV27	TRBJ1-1	CASSSLGGQEAFF
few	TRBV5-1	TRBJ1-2	CASSYGTSSFLNYGYTF
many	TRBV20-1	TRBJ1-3	CSATEWGESSSSGNTIYF
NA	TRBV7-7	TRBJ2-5	CASSPTSPGSETQYF
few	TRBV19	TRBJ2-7	CATGPGQNVPYEQYF
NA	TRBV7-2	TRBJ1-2	CASSFSGNGYTF
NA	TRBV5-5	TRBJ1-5	CASSQGTVNQPQHF
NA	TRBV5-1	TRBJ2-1	CASRQGQSYNEQFF
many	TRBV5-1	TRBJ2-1	CASSQIAGGLGNEQFF
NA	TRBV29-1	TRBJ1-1	CSVVEGGGNTEAFF
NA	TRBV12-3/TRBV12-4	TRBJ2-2	CASSPPGPGELFF